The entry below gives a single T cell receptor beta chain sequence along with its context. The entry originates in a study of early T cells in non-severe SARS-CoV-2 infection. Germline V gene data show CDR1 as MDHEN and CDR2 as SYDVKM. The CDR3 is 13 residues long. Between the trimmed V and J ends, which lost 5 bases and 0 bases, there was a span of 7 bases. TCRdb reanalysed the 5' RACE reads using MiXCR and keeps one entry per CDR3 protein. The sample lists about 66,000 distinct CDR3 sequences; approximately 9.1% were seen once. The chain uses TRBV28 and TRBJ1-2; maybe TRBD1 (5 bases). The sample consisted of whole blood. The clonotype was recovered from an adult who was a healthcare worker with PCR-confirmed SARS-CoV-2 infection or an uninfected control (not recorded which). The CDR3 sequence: CASSRTPNYGYTF. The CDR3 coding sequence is TGTGCCAGCAGTCGGACACCTAACTATGGCTACACCTTC.